This T cell receptor beta chain was captured by sequencing in a study of T cells after yellow fever vaccination. General study findings and limits: The appearance of a small share of clonotypes in both CD4 and CD8 compartments was observed. Detected again after the booster were most primary-vaccination clones, at 96% CD4 and about 90% CD8.

Conversion of TCR transcripts into cDNA relied on 5'RACE template switching, which added a universal primer site and UMIs. TCRdb independently ran MiXCR on the 5' RACE reads; one entry per CDR3 protein. The sample gives approximately 150,000 distinct CDR3 sequences, 6.2% of which show up once; less than 3.5% is in the top ten. Germline CDR1 SGHTA, CDR2 FQGNSA. The CDR3 is 15 amino acids. V lost 1 base and J 6 bases, leaving 10 bases between the germline ends. As regards this clonotype: Its antigen is not identified. The missing conserved phenylalanine or tryptophan at the end of this CDR3 makes a read error likely.

This chain links TRBV7-2 with TRBJ1-6, with D possibly matching TRBD1 (5 bases). The TCR comes from a young man who received the YFV17D yellow fever vaccine. The starting material was CD4+ T cells sorted from PBMCs, obtained on the day of the first yellow fever vaccination. The CDR3 sequence: CASSLVWGGNSPLHL. The CDR3 region has the DNA TGTGCCAGCAGCTTAGTATGGGGCGGTAATTCACCCCTCCACCTT.